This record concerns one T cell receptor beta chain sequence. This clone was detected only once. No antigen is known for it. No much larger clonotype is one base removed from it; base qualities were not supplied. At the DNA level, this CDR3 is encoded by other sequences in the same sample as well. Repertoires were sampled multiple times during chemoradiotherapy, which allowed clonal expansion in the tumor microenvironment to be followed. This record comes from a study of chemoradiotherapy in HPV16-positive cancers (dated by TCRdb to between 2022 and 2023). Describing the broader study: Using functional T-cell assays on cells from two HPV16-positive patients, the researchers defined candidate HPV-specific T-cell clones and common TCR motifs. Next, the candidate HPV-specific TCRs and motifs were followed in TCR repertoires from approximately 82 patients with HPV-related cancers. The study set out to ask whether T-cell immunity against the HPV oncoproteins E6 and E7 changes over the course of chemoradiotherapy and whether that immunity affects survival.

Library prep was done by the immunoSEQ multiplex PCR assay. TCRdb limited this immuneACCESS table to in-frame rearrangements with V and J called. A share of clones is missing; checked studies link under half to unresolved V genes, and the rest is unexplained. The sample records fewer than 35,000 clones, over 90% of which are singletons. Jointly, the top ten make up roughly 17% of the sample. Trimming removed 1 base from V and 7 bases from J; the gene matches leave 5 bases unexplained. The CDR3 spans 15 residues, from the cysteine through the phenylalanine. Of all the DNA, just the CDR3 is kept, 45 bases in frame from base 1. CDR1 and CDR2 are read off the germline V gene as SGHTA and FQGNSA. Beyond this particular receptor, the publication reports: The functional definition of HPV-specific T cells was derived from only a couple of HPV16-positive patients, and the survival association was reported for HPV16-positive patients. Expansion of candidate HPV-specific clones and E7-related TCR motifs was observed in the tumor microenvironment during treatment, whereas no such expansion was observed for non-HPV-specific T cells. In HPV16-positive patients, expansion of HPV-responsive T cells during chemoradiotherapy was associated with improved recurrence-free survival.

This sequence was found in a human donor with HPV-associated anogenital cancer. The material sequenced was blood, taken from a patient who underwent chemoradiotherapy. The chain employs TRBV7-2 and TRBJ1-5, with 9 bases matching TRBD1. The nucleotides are TGTGCCAGCAGCTTAGAAACAGGGGGCCGGCAGCCCCAGCATTTT. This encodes CASSLETGGRQPQHF. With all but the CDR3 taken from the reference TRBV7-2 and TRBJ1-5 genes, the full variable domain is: GAGVSQSPSNKVTEKGKDVELRCDPISGHTALYWYRQSLGQGLEFLIYFQGNSAPDKSGLPSDRFSAERTGGSVSTLTIQRTQQEDSAVYLCASSLETGGRQPQHFGDGTRLSIL.